These T cell receptor beta chains were read from a single sample in a study of T cell responses to AZD1222 COVID-19 vaccine. The data were produced by immunoSEQ multiplex PCR, yet TCRdb's version contains in-frame clones alone and is incomplete. The sample yields about 100,000 clones, 70% to 90% seen once. Sequenced material: peripheral blood, taken on day 0 of AZD1222 vaccination. The receptors were gathered from an adult in good health. CDR3s leave out the opening cysteine and the closing phenylalanine or tryptophan.

v_call,cdr3_length,cdr3_aa
TRBV14,12,ASSRLTGNTEAF
TRBV19,10,ASNTGITEAF
TRBV27,15,ASTTQERRLAGREQF
TRBV27,12,ASNKQGITDTQY
TRBV7-2,15,ASSLAGTSGGYNEQF
TRBV4-1,15,ASSQALGAGGTYEQY
TRBV19,11,ASSIAGAQPQH
TRBV9,12,ASSVLPSTDTQY
TRBV5-1,13,ASRPAGGRTDTQY
TRBV3-1/TRBV3-2,13,ASSQGSQTGNTIY
TRBV6-5,13,ASSYSRSGRETQY
TRBV30,11,AWSFGNGYGYT
TRBV10-3,12,AISESGGAEKLF
TRBV9,11,ASSIGEGYEQY
TRBV28,12,ASSRALRTDTQY
TRBV5-1,12,ASSLGQGVNEQF
TRBV4-1,15,ASSRTSGGALYNEQF
TRBV27,14,ASRGSGTAGTYEQY
TRBV5-1,14,ASSLSGTGVMNEQF
TRBV5-4,13,ASSRDRGNTGELF
TRBV6-5,11,ASIERNTDTQY
TRBV29-1,11,SVDDGKSTEAF
TRBV14,14,ASSASLTGGAEGYT
TRBV7-2,13,ASSLRSGVGTEAF
TRBV10-3,14,AISEGLAGPYNEQF
TRBV29-1,12,SVATRTGGTEAF
TRBV4-1,13,ASSHLGGSNQPQH
TRBV4-1,13,ASSQGVDLYNEQF
TRBV25-1,12,ASTEGGRTDTQY
TRBV5-1,12,ASSPGLTQDTQY
TRBV5-8,14,ASSLAVFEELYGYT
TRBV11-2,13,ASSPNRQGWNEQF
TRBV6-6,14,ASSQRGGVSNQPQH
TRBV30,10,AWNGASDTQY
TRBV2,10,ASSGPGGAQH
TRBV6-5,10,ASREGGGALH
TRBV28,13,ATRTTKSSYNEQF
TRBV11-2,10,ASNGRRAEAF
TRBV7-2,11,ASSPLRDLEAF
TRBV29-1,11,SVDWSETYGYT
TRBV21-1,15,ASSKNTSDRDVYEQY
TRBV11-2,13,ASSLGTHYNSPLH
TRBV5-6,13,ASSGRDLWNTEAF
TRBV18,12,ASSPTGQNTEAF
TRBV5-1,12,ASSLTGSYNEQF
TRBV4-2,14,ASSQASQGGGNTIY